The clone carrying this TCR beta chain has ten or more counts. HTBI primers from iRepertoire and Arm-PCR of CDR3 regions yielded the TCR beta libraries. Each CDR3 protein gets one entry after TCRdb re-called the multiplex PCR reads with MiXCR. This sample has roughly 350,000 distinct CDR3 sequences; over 15% occur once, and the top ten carry roughly 27%. The record originates from a study of regulatory T cells in long-lasting Graves disease. Time point specified: newly diagnosed GD, antithyroid drugs for less than 3 months. PBMC-extracted RNA yielded the TCR library. Between the trimmed V and J ends, which lost 2 bases and 0 bases, there was a span of 7 bases. This CDR3 is 14 amino acids long. The same sample was also studied in work on T cells in Graves' hyperthyroidism and ophthalmopathy. From that second work: In the first-round RT-PCR of the TCR CDR3, the HTBI primer set was used.

The clonotype comes from a man between 40 and 49 years old with Graves disease. The chain joins TRBV12-3 or TRBV12-4 to TRBJ1-1; D gene ambiguous. The specimen was peripheral blood mononuclear cells (PBMCs), collected at new diagnosis, from a patient treated with antithyroid drugs. In nucleotides, the CDR3 is TGTGCCAGCAGTTTAACGACGGTGAACACTGAAGCTTTCTTT. This encodes CASSLTTVNTEAFF.